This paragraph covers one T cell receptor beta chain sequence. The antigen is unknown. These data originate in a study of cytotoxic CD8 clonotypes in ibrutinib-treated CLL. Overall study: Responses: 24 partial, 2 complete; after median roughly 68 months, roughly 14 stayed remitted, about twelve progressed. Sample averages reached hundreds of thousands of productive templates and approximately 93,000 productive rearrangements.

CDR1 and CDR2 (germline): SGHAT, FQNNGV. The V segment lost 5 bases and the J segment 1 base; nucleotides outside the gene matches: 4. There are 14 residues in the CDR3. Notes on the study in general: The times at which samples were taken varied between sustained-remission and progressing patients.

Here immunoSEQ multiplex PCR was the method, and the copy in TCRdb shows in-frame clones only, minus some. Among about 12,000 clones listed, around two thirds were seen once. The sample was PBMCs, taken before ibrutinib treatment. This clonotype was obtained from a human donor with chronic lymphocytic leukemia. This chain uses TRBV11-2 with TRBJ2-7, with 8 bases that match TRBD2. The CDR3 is CASSTAGGSYEQYF. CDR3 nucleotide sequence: TGTGCCAGCAGCACCGCGGGGGGTTCCTACGAGCAGTACTTC.